A selection of T cell receptor beta chains follows, all from one sample in a study of blood T cell repertoires in COVID-19. Measured with immunoSEQ multiplex PCR; TCRdb has only the in-frame clones, and not every one. The sample shows nearly 300,000 clones, 65% to 85% of them seen only once. The sequenced material came from peripheral blood. The receptors derive from a human donor with COVID-19, enrolled during active disease. The donor label of this sample is uncertain. Each CDR3 is given with its conserved first and last residue. The order of the fields is D gene, J gene, V gene, clone size, CDR3 DNA, CDR3 protein. D genes are given only for firm matches. Rows may omit the clone size; those that give it use once, few, many or a size class.

TRBD1,TRBJ1-1,TRBV30,NA,TGTGCCTGGAGTATATTCAGGGGGCTTGAAGCTTTCTTT,CAWSIFRGLEAFF
TRBD1,TRBJ1-1,TRBV7-3,NA,TGTGCCAGCAGCCGCACAGGGGGGAACACTGAAGCTTTCTTT,CASSRTGGNTEAFF
NA,TRBJ1-1,TRBV6-5,NA,TGTGCCAGCCGGCGCGGGGCGAACACTGAAGCTTTCTTT,CASRRGANTEAFF
TRBD2,TRBJ2-6,TRBV29-1,NA,TGCAGCGTTGCTAGCGGTGCTGGGGCCAACGTCCTGACTTTC,CSVASGAGANVLTF
TRBD1,TRBJ1-1,TRBV30,NA,TGTGCCTCCACAGGGGGCGCGGACACTGAAGCTTTCTTT,CASTGGADTEAFF
NA,TRBJ1-1,TRBV5-1,few,TGCGCCAGCAGCTTGTCATACATGAACACTGAAGCTTTCTTT,CASSLSYMNTEAFF
NA,TRBJ2-1,TRBV7-3,few,TGTGCCAGCAGCCCCCTAGGAGGGTCTAACTACAATGAGCAGTTCTTC,CASSPLGGSNYNEQFF
NA,TRBJ1-3,TRBV7-8,NA,TGTGCCAGCAGCTTTTGGGACACTGGAAACACCATATATTTT,CASSFWDTGNTIYF
TRBD2,TRBJ2-1,TRBV27,NA,TGTGCCAGCAGCCCAAGGGTACTAAGCGGGAGGGCCGGTAAGCATGAGCAGTTCTTC,CASSPRVLSGRAGKHEQFF
TRBD1,TRBJ1-2,TRBV28,NA,TGTGCCAGCAGTTCGACAGGGGGCGACTATGGCTACACCTTC,CASSSTGGDYGYTF
TRBD1,TRBJ1-2,TRBV5-1,NA,TGCGCCAGCAGGGATACCGGGACAGGCGCAAACTATGGCTACACCTTC,CASRDTGTGANYGYTF
TRBD1,TRBJ2-5,TRBV4-1,once,TGCGCCAGCAGCCAAGGACAGGGTCGAGAGACCCAGTACTTC,CASSQGQGRETQYF
TRBD2,TRBJ2-1,TRBV3-1/TRBV3-2,NA,TGTGCCAGCAGCCCGCCCGGGGCGGGAGGTCCCTACAATGAGCAGTTCTTC,CASSPPGAGGPYNEQFF
NA,TRBJ2-1,TRBV7-2,NA,TGTGCCAGCAGCCGTACAGCGGAAGAGCAGTTCTTC,CASSRTAEEQFF
NA,TRBJ1-1,TRBV28,NA,TGTGCCAGCAGTCTACCCTCGAGGCCCGAAGCTTTCTTT,CASSLPSRPEAFF
TRBD2,TRBJ2-2,TRBV4-3,NA,TGCGCCAGCAGCCAGCTCTCGCGGGGGACCGGGGAGCTGTTTTTT,CASSQLSRGTGELFF
NA,TRBJ2-7,TRBV6-2/TRBV6-3,NA,TGTGCCAGCAGCCCTACAGGGAGACCCCCACGCGAGCAGTACTTC,CASSPTGRPPREQYF
TRBD1,TRBJ1-1,TRBV2,once,TGTGCCAGCAGACTCGACAGGGTGCAGAACACTGAAGCTTTCTTT,CASRLDRVQNTEAFF
NA,TRBJ2-1,TRBV5-4,NA,TGTGCCAGCAGCTTCCCAGATGCCTACAATGAGCAGTTCTTC,CASSFPDAYNEQFF
TRBD2,TRBJ2-7,TRBV7-2,once,TGTGCCAGCAGCTTAGTTGGGCTAGCGGCCTACGAGCAGTACTTC,CASSLVGLAAYEQYF
NA,TRBJ1-3,TRBV4-3,NA,TGCGCCAGCAGCCAGGACGTCGGGGTCTCTGGAAACACCATATATTTT,CASSQDVGVSGNTIYF
TRBD1,TRBJ2-5,TRBV6-1,NA,TGTGCCAGCAGTGATGGGGACAGGGGACGATGGGAGACCCAGTACTTC,CASSDGDRGRWETQYF
TRBD1,TRBJ2-3,TRBV5-5,NA,TGTGCCAGCAGCTTGCGGGCAGGGGGTGGTGATACGCAGTATTTT,CASSLRAGGGDTQYF
TRBD2,TRBJ2-1,TRBV7-2,NA,TGTGCCACCCGAGGCATTGGACGGGAGGCTTCCTACAATGAGCAGTTCTTC,CATRGIGREASYNEQFF
NA,TRBJ1-2,TRBV6-5,NA,TGTGCCAGCAGTTACTCGACGGGGATGGAGGGCTACACCTTC,CASSYSTGMEGYTF
NA,TRBJ2-7,TRBV3-1/TRBV3-2,few,TGTGCCAGCAGCCAAGACCCTCGCGACAGGTCCTACGAGCAGTACTTC,CASSQDPRDRSYEQYF
NA,TRBJ2-6,TRBV4-1,NA,TGCGCCAGCAGCCCCTCAACCCGGGCAGGGGGGTGGGCTGGGGCCAACGTCCTGACTTTC,CASSPSTRAGGWAGANVLTF
NA,TRBJ2-7,TRBV27,NA,TGTGCCAGCAGTTGGATAGGGGGAGTGGAGTCCTACGAGCAGTACTTC,CASSWIGGVESYEQYF
NA,TRBJ2-3,TRBV28,once,TGTGCCAGCTGGGAGGAAGATACGCAGTATTTT,CASWEEDTQYF
TRBD1,TRBJ1-4,TRBV25-1,NA,TGTGCCAGCAGTGAAGACAGGGGTGGCGAAAAACTGTTTTTT,CASSEDRGGEKLFF
TRBD1,TRBJ1-4,TRBV2,NA,TGTGCCAGCAACGAAGGGGGCGGGGATGAAAAACTGTTTTTT,CASNEGGGDEKLFF
NA,TRBJ1-6,TRBV19,NA,TGTGCCAGTAGTATTGGAGGAAGAAGAAATTCACCCCTCCACTTT,CASSIGGRRNSPLHF
NA,TRBJ1-6,TRBV4-1,NA,TGCGCCAGCAGCCAAGAAGACCCTCGACGGGGAGACTCACCCCTCCACTTT,CASSQEDPRRGDSPLHF
NA,TRBJ1-1,TRBV7-2,once,TGTGCCAGCAGCTTTGCGGAGAACACTGAAGCTTTCTTT,CASSFAENTEAFF
TRBD1,TRBJ1-5,TRBV28,NA,TGTGCCAGCAGCTCAGGGGGCGTCCCGCCTCAGCCCCAGCATTTT,CASSSGGVPPQPQHF
NA,TRBJ1-5,TRBV30,few,TGTGCCTGGAGTGTACGGGGTTCTGATCAGCCCCAGCATTTT,CAWSVRGSDQPQHF
TRBD2,TRBJ2-3,TRBV7-3,NA,TGTGCCAGCAGCACGACTAGCGGGAGTGGTAATACGCAGTATTTT,CASSTTSGSGNTQYF
TRBD2,TRBJ2-7,TRBV29-1,NA,TGCAGCGCCGCCGGGACTATCCATATTGGGTCCTACGAGCAGTACTTC,CSAAGTIHIGSYEQYF
NA,TRBJ2-3,TRBV6-6,NA,TGTGCCAGCAGTTACCCAGCGAGAAACGGAGATACGCAGTATTTT,CASSYPARNGDTQYF